A single TCR beta chain is shown here with its context. The source of the sample is a study of cytomegalovirus exposure and HLA in healthy donors. Study at large: Researchers previously reported finding fewer than 120 million unique TCR beta sequences from 170 million or so T cells.

The PCR ran on 60 Vbeta and 13 Jbeta primers. Produced via immunoSEQ multiplex PCR; TCRdb's table is partial and in-frame only. The table shows about 130,000 clones, with 70% to 80% occurring only once. Healthy bone marrow donors made up the cohort. The CDR3 contains 16 residues. The V end lost 4 bases, the J end lost 2 bases, and 18 bases lay between the germline ends. Per germline, CDR1 SGHVS and CDR2 FNYEAQ. The chain joins TRBV7-6 to TRBJ2-7; tentatively, D is TRBD1 (6 bases). This sequence was found in a woman aged 55-70 years in good health and CMV-seropositive. Material for sequencing was PBMCs. The CDR3 reads CASSSTYGYRAYEQYF. The CDR3 coding sequence is TGTGCCAGCAGCTCTACTTATGGCTACAGGGCCTACGAGCAGTACTTC.